The present T cell receptor beta chain was sequenced within a study of early T cells in non-severe SARS-CoV-2 infection. Study-wide background: Unsorted whole-blood RNA was sequenced in bulk, leaving chains unpaired.

This clonotype was recorded at least ten times. From the 5' RACE reads, TCRdb called clonotypes with MiXCR, one entry per CDR3 protein. The sample holds about 110,000 distinct CDR3 sequences, about 12% seen once. With 5 bases clipped from V and 5 bases from J, the junction kept 5 bases outside the gene matches. This CDR3 region has 13 residues. Material for sequencing was whole blood. The chain links TRBV12-3 or TRBV12-4 to TRBJ1-2; 7 positions match TRBD1. The receptor comes from an adult who was a healthcare worker with PCR-confirmed SARS-CoV-2 infection or an uninfected control (not recorded which). CDR3 residues: CASSRDSSYGYTF. The CDR3 DNA reads as TGTGCCAGCAGTCGGGACAGCAGTTATGGCTACACCTTC.